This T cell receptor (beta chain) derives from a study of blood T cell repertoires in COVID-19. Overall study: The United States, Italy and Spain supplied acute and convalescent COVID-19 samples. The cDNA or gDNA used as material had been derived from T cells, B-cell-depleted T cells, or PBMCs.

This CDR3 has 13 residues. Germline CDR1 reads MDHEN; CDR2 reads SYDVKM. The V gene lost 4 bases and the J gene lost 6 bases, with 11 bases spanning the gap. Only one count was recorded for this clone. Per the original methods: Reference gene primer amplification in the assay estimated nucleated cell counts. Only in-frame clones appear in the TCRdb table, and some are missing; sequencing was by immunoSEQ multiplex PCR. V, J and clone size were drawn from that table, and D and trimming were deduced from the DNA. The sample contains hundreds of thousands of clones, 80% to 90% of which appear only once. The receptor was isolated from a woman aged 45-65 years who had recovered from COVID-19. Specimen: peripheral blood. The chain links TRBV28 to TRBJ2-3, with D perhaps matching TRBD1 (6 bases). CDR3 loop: CASSSGATDTQYF. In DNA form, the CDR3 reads TGTGCCAGCAGTTCAGGGGCGACGGATACGCAGTATTTT. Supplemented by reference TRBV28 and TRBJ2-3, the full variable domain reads DVKVTQSSRYLVKRTGEKVFLECVQDMDHENMFWYRQDPGLGLRLIYFSYDVKMKEKGDIPEGYSVSREKKERFSLILESASTNQTSMYLCASSSGATDTQYFGPGTRLTVL.